This TCR beta chain appears in the sequencing data of a study of read filtering for tumor transcriptome and immune sequencing. The overall study: 8 or 9 patients were R-ISS I, 16 were R-ISS II, 7 were R-ISS III.

Molecular barcoded adaptors covering alpha/delta and beta/gamma chains were used on 400 ng RNA. Each CDR3 protein is one row after TCRdb ran MiXCR on the reads. The profile shows 75,000 to 95,000 distinct CDR3 sequences, roughly 21% of them singletons. Germline CDR1 reads LNHDA; CDR2 reads SQIVND (reference sequence). The CDR3 consists of 14 residues. V gave up 6 bases and J gave up 1 base; unmatched junction bases: 3. In its sample, this clonotype was seen many times. The sample was a population of CD138-negative cells sorted from bone marrow. This sequence was found in a donor over 35 with multiple myeloma. The chain uses TRBV19 and TRBJ2-1, with 7 bases identical to TRBD1. The DNA of the CDR3 is TGTGCCAGTAGCATGGGACAGTCCTACAATGAGCAGTTCTTC. It encodes CASSMGQSYNEQFF.